The 10 T cell receptor beta chains listed next were all sequenced from one sample in a study of blood T cell repertoires in COVID-19. Sequencing used immunoSEQ multiplex PCR; TCRdb keeps in-frame clones, though not all of them. The sample has 150,000 to 200,000 clones; approximately 80% are singletons. Sequenced input: PBMCs or T cells enriched from blood (not recorded which). All receptors derive from a woman between 50 and 59 years old who had recovered from COVID-19.

The CDR3 region is CASSPYGRTNTEAFF. Written as DNA, the CDR3 is TGTGCCAGCAGCCCGTATGGGCGTACCAACACTGAAGCTTTCTTT. This chain connects TRBV11-2 to TRBJ1-1, with no clear D. CDR3 length: 15 residues. Germline CDR1 SGHAT, CDR2 FQNNGV. V lost 5 bases and J 2 bases, leaving 15 bases between the germline ends.

The rearrangement joins TRBV24-1 to TRBJ2-1; 9 bases are shared with TRBD2. The CDR3 is made up of 15 amino acids. Germline trimming cut 3 bases from V and 6 bases from J; bases unmatched to any gene: 5. Germline CDR1 reads KGHDR; CDR2 reads SFDVKD. The DNA for the CDR3 is TGTGCCACCAGTGATGGAGTAGCGGGAGCCAATGAGCAGTTCTTC. Its translation: CATSDGVAGANEQFF.

The chain couples TRBV3-1 (or the pseudogene TRBV3-2) to TRBJ2-1, with 9 nucleotides matching TRBD2. Looked up from germline, CDR1 is LGHDT and CDR2 is YNNKEL (reference sequence). There are 15 residues in the CDR3. V shed 3 bases, J shed 7 bases, and the junction held 7 bases outside the gene matches. CDR3 nucleotides: TGTGCCAGCAGCCATTGGCGGCTAGCGGGGAATGAGCAGTTCTTC. Protein sequence: CASSHWRLAGNEQFF.

The V and J genes are TRBV28 and TRBJ1-2; no definite D call. The V and J ends lost 3 bases and 6 bases respectively, with 17 bases between them. The germline CDR1 and CDR2 sequences are MDHEN and SYDVKM. The CDR3 sequence is 15 residues long. The CDR3 DNA reads TGTGCCAGCAGTTTGGGCATCCCGTCAAAGGATGGCTACACCTTC. Amino acid sequence: CASSLGIPSKDGYTF.

The V call is TRBV28, the J call TRBJ1-6; tentative D call: TRBD1 (5 bases). Germline CDR1 is MDHEN and CDR2 is SYDVKM. This CDR3 is 15 amino acids long. Trimming pared 4 bases from V and 8 bases from J, leaving 15 bases between. CDR3 sequence (DNA): TGTGCCAGCAGTTACCCTCAGGGCCCACATTCACCCCTCCACTTT. Translated: CASSYPQGPHSPLHF.

This chain uses TRBV18 with TRBJ2-7; D not resolved. Between the trimmed V and J ends, which lost 0 bases and 5 bases, there was a span of 17 bases. The CDR3 spans 16 residues. CDR1 is KGHSH, CDR2 LQKENI, per germline. The CDR3: CASSPPSPGRPNEQYF. In DNA form, the CDR3 reads TGTGCCAGCTCACCACCGTCGCCCGGTCGTCCCAACGAGCAGTACTTC.

The genes are TRBV12-5 and TRBJ1-1; 7 nucleotides align to TRBD1. Germline CDR1 is LGHNT and CDR2 is FRNRAP. This CDR3 has 14 residues. The ends lost 1 base at V and 11 bases at J; junction bases unmatched: 10. The CDR3 here is CASGLGTTGDIAFF. CDR3 nucleotides: TGTGCTAGTGGTTTGGGTACTACAGGGGATATTGCTTTCTTT.

The rearrangement joins TRBV19 to TRBJ1-1, with a tentative D call TRBD1 (6 bases). Germline loops: CDR1 LNHDA, CDR2 SQIVND (reference sequence). The V gene lost 4 bases and the J gene lost 4 bases, with 19 bases spanning the gap. CDR3 size: 16 residues. The CDR3, as DNA: TGTGCCAGTAGTACCGGCCGACAGGCATGGAGCACTGAAGCTTTCTTT. Translation gives CASSTGRQAWSTEAFF.

V is TRBV19 and J is TRBJ2-7, with TRBD2 matching 14 bases. The CDR3 is 15 amino acids. Trimming at V came to 4 bases and at J to 3 bases, leaving 2 bases not matched to a gene. Germline CDR1 is LNHDA and CDR2 is SQIVND (reference sequence). The CDR3 DNA follows: TGTGCCAGTAGTAGAGGGACTAGCGGGAGCTACGAGCAGTACTTC. This encodes CASSRGTSGSYEQYF.

This sequence joins TRBV19 and TRBJ1-1; TRBD1 is a possible D gene (6 bases). The CDR3 is 19 amino acids. Trimming shortened V by 3 bases and J by 0 bases, and 23 bases separated the two germline ends. The V gene's germline CDR1 is LNHDA and CDR2 SQIVND (reference sequence). The CDR3 reads CASSILELGFRGLNTEAFF. CDR3 coding DNA: TGTGCCAGTAGTATTCTAGAGTTGGGATTCAGGGGCTTGAACACTGAAGCTTTCTTT.